These 27 T cell receptor beta chains share one sample of origin, sequenced in a study of cytomegalovirus exposure and HLA in healthy donors. The data were produced by immunoSEQ multiplex PCR, yet TCRdb's version contains in-frame clones alone and is incomplete. The sample includes roughly 300,000 clones, around nine tenths seen only once; the top ten take approximately 0.95%. The sample was PBMCs. The receptor set was obtained from a woman under 30 in good health and CMV-seronegative.

This clone was picked up one time. J is TRBJ1-1 and V is TRBV19, with D perhaps matching TRBD1 (5 bases). Trimming removed 5 bases at V and 4 bases at J, with 14 bases between. Germline values: CDR1 LNHDA, CDR2 SQIVND (reference sequence). This CDR3 is 14 amino acids long. Here the CDR3 reads CASSLIGGVTEAFF. As DNA, the CDR3 is TGTGCCAGTAGTTTAATTGGAGGGGTCACTGAAGCTTTCTTT.

The chain joins TRBV6-5 to TRBJ1-1; perhaps TRBD1 as D (6 bases). V dropped 2 bases and J dropped 5 bases, with 12 bases sitting between them. The CDR3 length is 14 residues. Germline V gives CDR1 MNHEY, CDR2 SVGAGI. The DNA of the CDR3 is TGTGCCAGCAGTTACGGGGGGGGGCTTACTGAAGCTTTCTTT. This codes for CASSYGGGLTEAFF.

This chain connects TRBV7-9 to TRBJ1-1, with D possibly TRBD1 on 5 matching bases. V gave up 5 bases and J gave up 2 bases, with 12 bases separating them. The CDR3 covers 14 residues. Germline V gene lookup returns CDR1 SEHNR and CDR2 FQNEAQ (reference sequence). The CDR3 reads CASSPRTTNTEAFF. CDR3 coding DNA: TGTGCCAGCAGCCCTCGGACAACTAACACTGAAGCTTTCTTT. Looking up the rest from reference TRBV7-9 and TRBJ1-1 gives the full variable domain: DTGVSQNPRHKITKRGQNVTFRCDPISEHNRLYWYRQTLGQGPEFLTYFQNEAQLEKSRLLSDRFSAERPKGSFSTLEIQRTEQGDSAMYLCASSPRTTNTEAFFGQGTRLTVV.

The CDR3 coding sequence is TGTGCCAGTAGTTTAGCGGGAGGGCCCTACGAGCAGTACTTC. It is translated as CASSLAGGPYEQYF. The chain recombines TRBV19 with TRBJ2-7, with 11 bases fitting TRBD2. The CDR3 contains 14 residues. V lost 5 bases, J lost 2 bases, and 2 bases stayed unmatched. The V gene's germline CDR1 is LNHDA and CDR2 SQIVND (reference sequence).

The chain has TRBV6-6 and TRBJ2-7, with 8 bases matching TRBD1. Germline assignment: CDR1 MNHNY and CDR2 SVGAGI (reference sequence). Germline trimming cut 6 bases from V and 2 bases from J; bases unmatched to any gene: 9. The CDR3 contains 15 residues. As DNA, the CDR3 is TGTGCCAGCAGCCAAGCAGGGGGCTTAACCTACGAGCAGTACTTC. As protein: CASSQAGGLTYEQYF.

Comments on this clone: Compared with germline, one end of the junction differs, possibly owing to a read error. The J gene is TRBJ2-3, the V gene TRBV2, with a tentative D call TRBD1 (6 bases). The germline V gene encodes CDR1 SNHLY and CDR2 FYNNEI. The CDR3 sequence is 12 residues long. CDR3 loop: CASGHYRVGYGF. For the CDR3, the DNA is TGTGCCAGCGGCCACTACAGGGTCGGGTATGGTTTT.

The chain employs TRBV5-4 and TRBJ2-2, with D uncertain. The CDR3 contains 17 residues. CDR1 is SGHNT, CDR2 YYREEE, per germline (reference sequence). V was clipped by 10 bases and J by 0 bases, with 22 bases between them. The CDR3 coding sequence is TGTGCCTATATAACGAGGCTTCCGTCGGCGAACACCGGGGAGCTGTTTTTT. Its protein is CAYITRLPSANTGELFF.

The rearrangement joins TRBV19 to TRBJ2-3, with a weak D call TRBD2 (5 bases). V shed 10 bases and J shed 5 bases, with 25 bases lying between them. The germline CDR1 and CDR2 sequences are LNHDA and SQIVND (reference sequence). The CDR3 runs to 16 residues. The CDR3 bases are TGTGCCACCTCAAAGGGTATGCGGGCGGATAGAGATACGCAGTATTTT. It yields the protein CATSKGMRADRDTQYF.

This rearrangement joins TRBV15 to TRBJ2-3, with D uncertain. Trimming removed 8 bases at V and 3 bases at J, with 9 bases between. The V gene's germline CDR1 is LNHNV and CDR2 YYDKDF (reference sequence). This CDR3 has 12 residues. The CDR3 is CATETDTDTQYF. Here the CDR3 DNA reads TGTGCCACCGAAACTGATACAGATACGCAGTATTTT.

The chain uses TRBV25-1 and TRBJ1-1; D unresolved. Trimming took off 8 bases at V and 4 bases at J, with 14 bases between the two ends. This CDR3 spans 13 amino acids. Looked up from germline, CDR1 is MGHDK and CDR2 is SYGVNS. DNA for the CDR3: TGTGCCAGCCGCGCGGAGGCGGTCACTGAAGCTTTCTTT. This translates into CASRAEAVTEAFF.

The rearrangement joins TRBV15 to TRBJ2-7; D is perhaps TRBD2 (5 bases). Germline assignment: CDR1 LNHNV and CDR2 YYDKDF (reference sequence). V gave up 3 bases and J gave up 6 bases, with 9 bases separating them. The CDR3 runs 12 residues. The CDR3 DNA follows: TGTGCCACCAGCAGCGATCGGGGCGAGCAGTACTTC. Encoded protein: CATSSDRGEQYF.

The table lists this clone with a few counts. The chain combines TRBV6-5 with TRBJ2-7; D remains unclear. The germline V gene has CDR1 MNHEY and CDR2 SVGAGI. Trimming removed 7 bases at V and 2 bases at J, with 15 bases between. The CDR3 has 14 residues. CDR3 amino acids: CASIQAQAPYEQYF. The CDR3 bases are TGTGCCAGCATCCAGGCCCAGGCCCCCTACGAGCAGTACTTC.

This rearrangement joins TRBV29-1 to TRBJ2-7; D might be TRBD2 (6 bases). The V gene lost 4 bases and the J gene lost 2 bases, with 15 bases spanning the gap. The germline V gene has CDR1 SQVTM and CDR2 ANQGSEA. CDR3 length equals 14 residues. CDR3 protein: CSVVRTNPPYEQYF. CDR3 coding DNA: TGCAGCGTTGTACGGACTAACCCTCCCTACGAGCAGTACTTC.

The chain employs TRBV5-6 and TRBJ2-3; D might be TRBD2 (7 bases). Germline CDR1 and CDR2: SGHDT and YYEEEE. Trimming removed 1 base at V and 3 bases at J, with 15 bases between. This CDR3 has 16 residues. The CDR3 DNA reads TGTGCCAGCAGCTTGATGGTGGGAGGGACAACAGATACGCAGTATTTT. It yields the protein CASSLMVGGTTDTQYF. The variable domain in full, completed from reference TRBV5-6 and TRBJ2-3, reads DAGVTQSPTHLIKTRGQQVTLRCSPKSGHDTVSWYQQALGQGPQFIFQYYEEEERQRGNFPDRFSGHQFPNYSSELNVNALLLGDSALYLCASSLMVGGTTDTQYFGPGTRLTVL.

The CDR3 reads CASSPGLSTYEQYF. The DNA of the CDR3 is TGTGCCAGCAGCCCGGGACTTTCCACCTACGAGCAGTACTTC. The chain has TRBV2 and TRBJ2-7; D is perhaps TRBD2 (6 bases). In germline, CDR1 is SNHLY, CDR2 FYNNEI. CDR3 length equals 14 residues. Trimming shortened V by 6 bases and J by 2 bases, and 14 bases separated the two germline ends.

This chain links TRBV9 with TRBJ1-3, with a weak D call TRBD1 (5 bases). The CDR3 loop spans 15 amino acids. V was trimmed by 3 bases and J by 2 bases, leaving 12 bases between them. CDR1 and CDR2 (germline): SGDLS, YYNGEE. This CDR3 reads CASSATWGAGNTIYF. CDR3 sequence (DNA): TGTGCCAGCAGCGCCACGTGGGGGGCTGGAAACACCATATATTTT.

This rearrangement joins TRBV28 to TRBJ1-4, with 8 nucleotides matching TRBD1. V dropped 6 bases and J dropped 3; count of bases not matched to a gene: 9. CDR3 size: 16 residues. CDR1 and CDR2 from the germline V gene are MDHEN and SYDVKM. The CDR3 nucleotides read TGTGCCAGCAGGAAGACAGGGGCGAGGCCTAATGAAAAACTGTTTTTT. This codes for CASRKTGARPNEKLFF. Full variable domain (rest looked up from reference TRBV28 and TRBJ1-4): DVKVTQSSRYLVKRTGEKVFLECVQDMDHENMFWYRQDPGLGLRLIYFSYDVKMKEKGDIPEGYSVSREKKERFSLILESASTNQTSMYLCASRKTGARPNEKLFFGSGTQLSVL.

J is TRBJ2-1 and V is TRBV29-1, with D perhaps matching TRBD1 (6 bases). This CDR3 contains 16 residues. Germline V gene lookup returns CDR1 SQVTM and CDR2 ANQGSEA. V shed 0 bases and J shed 3 bases, with 15 bases lying between them. CDR3: CSVEDPTGSRYNEQFF. CDR3 DNA sequence: TGCAGCGTTGAAGATCCCACAGGGAGTCGCTACAATGAGCAGTTCTTC.

This sequence joins TRBV20-1 and TRBJ2-1; no definite D call. Germline V gene data show CDR1 as DFQATT and CDR2 as SNEGSKA (reference sequence). V shed 6 bases and J shed 8 bases, with 8 bases lying between them. This CDR3 contains 10 residues. The CDR3 region is CSARRDEQFF. The CDR3 coding sequence is TGCAGTGCCAGACGGGATGAGCAGTTCTTC.

This rearrangement joins TRBV5-4 to TRBJ2-5, with 10 nucleotides matching TRBD2. Per the germline V gene, CDR1 is SGHNT and CDR2 is YYREEE (reference sequence). With V trimmed by 1 base and J by 4 bases, 10 bases remained unmatched. The CDR3 runs 17 residues. CDR3 sequence reads: CASSLPSGSVIGETQYF. CDR3 sequence (DNA): TGTGCCAGCAGCTTGCCTAGCGGGAGCGTCATCGGAGAGACCCAGTACTTC.

The J gene is TRBJ1-2, the V gene TRBV28; 7 bases are a match to TRBD1. V was pared by 5 bases and J by 9 bases, with 6 bases of the junction left unmatched. The CDR3 length is 12 residues. Germline values: CDR1 MDHEN, CDR2 SYDVKM. In DNA form, the CDR3 reads TGTGCCAGCAGTCAGACAGGGTCTCGCTACACCTTC. Protein product: CASSQTGSRYTF.

This clone was detected once. This chain joins TRBV18 and TRBJ2-2; TRBD1 matches 7 bases. With 4 bases clipped from V and 5 bases from J, the junction kept 13 bases outside the gene matches. Germline loops: CDR1 KGHSH, CDR2 LQKENI. CDR3 length: 17 residues. As DNA, the CDR3 is TGTGCCAGCTCACTCGTACAGGGGACACAAGGAACCGGGGAGCTGTTTTTT. Its translation is CASSLVQGTQGTGELFF.

The J gene is TRBJ2-7, the V gene TRBV19; 9 nucleotides match TRBD2. Losses at the gene ends were 5 bases for V and 3 bases for J; bases not matched to a gene: 14. The germline CDR1 and CDR2 sequences are LNHDA and SQIVND (reference sequence). This CDR3 comprises 17 residues. The CDR3 loop reads CASSRRSGASGNYEQYF. Here the CDR3 DNA reads TGTGCCAGTAGTCGGCGATCGGGGGCTAGCGGGAACTACGAGCAGTACTTC.

V usage is TRBV4-1 and J usage is TRBJ2-7, with D perhaps TRBD2 (6 bases). The CDR3 extends over 14 amino acids. The germline V and J ends were trimmed by 9 bases and 6 bases, with 21 bases remaining between them. Per the germline V gene, CDR1 is MGHRA and CDR2 is YSYEKL. This CDR3 is CASRDSRRISEQYF. DNA of the CDR3: TGCGCCAGTCGGGACTCCAGACGGATTAGCGAGCAGTACTTC.

This clone was observed a single time. CDR3 in amino acids: CASKGDNEQYF. In DNA form, the CDR3 reads TGCGCCAGCAAGGGAGATAACGAGCAGTACTTC. V usage is TRBV5-1 and J usage is TRBJ2-7; possibly TRBD2 for D (5 bases). The CDR3 extends over 11 amino acids. Germline V gene data show CDR1 as SGHRS and CDR2 as YFSETQ. Trimming cost V 6 bases and J 5 bases, with 9 bases left between them.

This chain uses TRBV18 with TRBJ1-1, with D possibly matching TRBD1 (5 bases). The V end was cut by 3 bases, the J end by 0 bases, with 11 bases between. The germline gives CDR1 KGHSH, CDR2 LQKENI. CDR3 size: 15 residues. The CDR3 DNA is TGTGCCAGCTCACCGGACATCCAAATGAACACTGAAGCTTTCTTT. Its protein is CASSPDIQMNTEAFF.

In this sample, this clone turned up a few times. The genes are TRBV11-3 and TRBJ2-7, with D tentatively TRBD1 (6 bases). Germline loops: CDR1 SGHNT, CDR2 YENEEA. The CDR3 spans 13 residues. Trimming took 5 bases from V and 4 from J, leaving 12 bases between them. The CDR3 here is CASSAGTRYEQYF. The CDR3 DNA reads TGTGCCAGCAGCGCCGGGACACGTTACGAGCAGTACTTC. Drawing the rest from reference TRBV11-3 and TRBJ2-7, the complete variable domain is EAGVVQSPRYKIIEKKQPVAFWCNPISGHNTLYWYLQNLGQGPELLIRYENEEAVDDSQLPKDRFSAERLKGVDSTLKIQPAELGDSAVYLCASSAGTRYEQYFGPGTRLTVT.